This TCR beta chain was observed in a study of CD8+ T cells in alopecia areata (dated by TCRdb to the late 2010s). Study-wide context: To study T cell clonal expansion in alopecia areata, the researchers applied high-throughput TCRbeta sequencing to both the C3H/HeJ mouse model and human patients. On the human side, TCRbeta sequencing was run on scalp tissue and on sorted CD4+ and CD8+ peripheral blood T cells from healthy controls and from alopecia areata patients with either patchy or totalis/universalis disease. Clonality in the scalp was compared among normal scalp (n=4), patchy alopecia areata scalp (n=8), and alopecia totalis/universalis scalp (n=8). RNA was extracted with the PAXgene miRNA kit for fixed scalp, the miRNeasy kit for PBMCs, and the RNeasy kit for mouse skin. immunoSEQ multiplex PCR using 35 Vbeta forward primers and 13 Jbeta reverse primers was used to amplify TCRbeta CDR3 regions.

CDR3 length: 13 amino acids, cysteine to phenylalanine. Of all the DNA, just the CDR3 is kept, 39 bases in frame from base 1. For CDR1 and CDR2, the germline V gene lists MDHEN and SYDVKM. Cut back by 2 bases and 5 bases, the V and J ends lie 8 bases apart. This clone was seen more than once but under ten times. What this receptor recognizes is not known. There are no base qualities to consult, and no much larger clone falls within one base. General conclusions and limits of the study: Lesional scalp, especially in alopecia totalis/universalis, showed higher clonality and more expanded CD8+ clones than normal scalp, suggesting antigenic drive. Unlike mouse skin, which is dominated by gammadelta T cells, normal human skin has resident alphabeta T cells that are also sequenced, and this complicates analysis of the scalp TCR repertoire. TCR sequences shared between patients were less clear than in mice, possibly partly because of HLA diversity in the patient population.

Preparation of the library involved the immunoSEQ multiplex PCR assay. To provide template for TCR sequencing, every sample had RNA extracted and reverse transcribed into cDNA. SuperScript III was used for first-strand cDNA synthesis, primed with a 2:1 mix of oligo-dT and random hexamers. A synthetic immune receptor repertoire was used to gauge amplification bias, and whatever bias remained was removed computationally. The paper's data handling went like this. Raw reads were preprocessed to remove errors, and CDR3 was defined by IMGT conventions from the conserved cysteine to phenylalanine. Clonality was computed as 1 minus the Shannon entropy, with the entropy normalized by log2 of the number of productive unique TCRs. Whether each scalp clone was CD4 or CD8 was inferred by checking scalp TCRbeta sequences against the CD4 and CD8 repertoires from sorted blood. TCRdb holds this immuneACCESS table with in-frame rearrangements only. Some clones are missing; in checked studies, unresolved V genes explain under half, and the rest has no known cause. V and J calls and clone size are as listed in that table; D and trimming were resolved from the DNA. Here the sample has 120,000 or so clones; about 46% occur a single time. The ten most abundant clones make up about 10% of the sample.

From alopecia areata patients, peripheral blood was collected along with lesional scalp punch biopsies. PBMCs were isolated by density centrifugation and stained for CD3, CD4 and CD8, after which CD4+ and CD8+ T cells were sorted on a FACSAria. As part of a multicenter biomarker study, untreated alopecia areata patients were recruited. Blood CD8+ T cells from a handful of biomarker-study patients were further sorted into NKG2D-low and NKG2D-high fractions. The V gene is TRBV28 and the J gene is TRBJ2-3; the D gene is perhaps TRBD1, on 5 matching bases. Sequences were obtained from NKG2D-low CD8+ T cells sorted from blood. The cell subset or site tag for this specimen amounts to: sorted CD8+ NKG2D-low blood T cells. The receptor was derived from a human donor with alopecia areata. In nucleotides, the sequence is TGTGCCAGCAGTTTACGACAGATAGATACGCAGTATTTT. Translation gives CASSLRQIDTQYF.